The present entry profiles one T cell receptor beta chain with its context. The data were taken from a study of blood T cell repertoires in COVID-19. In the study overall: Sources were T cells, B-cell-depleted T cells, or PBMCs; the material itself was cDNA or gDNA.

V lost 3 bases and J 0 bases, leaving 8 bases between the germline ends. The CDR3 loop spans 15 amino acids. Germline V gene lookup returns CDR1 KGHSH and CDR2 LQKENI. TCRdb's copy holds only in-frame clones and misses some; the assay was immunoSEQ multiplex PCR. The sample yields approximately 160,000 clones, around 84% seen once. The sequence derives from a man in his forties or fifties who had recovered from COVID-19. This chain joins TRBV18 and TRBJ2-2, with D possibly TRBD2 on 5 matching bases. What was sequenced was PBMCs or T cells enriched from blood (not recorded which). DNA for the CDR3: TGTGCCAGCTCACCCCTGGAGGCGAACACCGGGGAGCTGTTTTTT. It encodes CASSPLEANTGELFF. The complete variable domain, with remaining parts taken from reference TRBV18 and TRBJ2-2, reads NAGVMQNPRHLVRRRGQEARLRCSPMKGHSHVYWYRQLPEEGLKFMVYLQKENIIDESGMPKERFSAEFPKEGPSILRIQQVVRGDSAAYFCASSPLEANTGELFFGEGSRLTVL.